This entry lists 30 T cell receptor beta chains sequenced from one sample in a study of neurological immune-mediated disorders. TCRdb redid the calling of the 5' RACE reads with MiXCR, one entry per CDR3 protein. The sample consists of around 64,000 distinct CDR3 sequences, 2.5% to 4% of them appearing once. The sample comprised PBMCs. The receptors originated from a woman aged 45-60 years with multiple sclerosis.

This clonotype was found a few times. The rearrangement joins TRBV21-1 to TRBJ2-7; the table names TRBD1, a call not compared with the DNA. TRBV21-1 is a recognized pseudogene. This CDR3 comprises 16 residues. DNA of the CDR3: TGTGCCAGCAGCAAGGAGCCGGGACAGGGGGAATACGAGCAGTACGTC. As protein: CASSKEPGQGEYEQYV.

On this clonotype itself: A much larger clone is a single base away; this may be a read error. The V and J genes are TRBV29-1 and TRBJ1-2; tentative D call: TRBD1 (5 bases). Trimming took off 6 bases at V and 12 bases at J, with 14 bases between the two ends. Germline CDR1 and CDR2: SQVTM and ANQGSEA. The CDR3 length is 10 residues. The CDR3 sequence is CSVPREIHTF. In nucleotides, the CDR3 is TGCAGCGTCCCCAGGGAGATCCACACCTTC. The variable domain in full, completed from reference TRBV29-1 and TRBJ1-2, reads SAVISQKPSRDICQRGTSLTIQCQVDSQVTMMFWYRQQPGQSLTLIATANQGSEATYESGFVIDKFPISRPNLTFSTLTVSNMSPEDSSIYLCSVPREIHTFGSGTRLTVV.

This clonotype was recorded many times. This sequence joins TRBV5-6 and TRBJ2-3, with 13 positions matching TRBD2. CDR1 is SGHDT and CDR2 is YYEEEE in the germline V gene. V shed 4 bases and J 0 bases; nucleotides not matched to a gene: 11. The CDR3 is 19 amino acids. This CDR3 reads CASSPGTSGKRSSTDTQYF. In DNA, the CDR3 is TGTGCCAGCAGCCCTGGGACTAGCGGGAAACGATCTAGCACAGATACGCAGTATTTT.

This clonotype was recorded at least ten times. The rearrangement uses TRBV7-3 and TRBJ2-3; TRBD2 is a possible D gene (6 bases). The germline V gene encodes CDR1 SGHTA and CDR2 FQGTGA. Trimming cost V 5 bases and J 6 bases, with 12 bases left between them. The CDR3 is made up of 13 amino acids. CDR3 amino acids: CASSPGELDTQYF. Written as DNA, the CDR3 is TGTGCCAGCAGCCCGGGGGAGCTGGATACGCAGTATTTT.

CDR3 DNA sequence: TGCAGTGCTAGCGGGTTGGGGACAGATCAGCCCCAGCATTTT. It codes for CSASGLGTDQPQHF. This rearrangement joins TRBV20-1 to TRBJ1-5; TRBD1 agrees at 7 bases. The CDR3 is made up of 14 amino acids. Germline CDR1 reads DFQATT; CDR2 reads SNEGSKA (reference sequence). The V and J ends lost 3 bases and 5 bases, in that order; junction bases with no gene match: 7.

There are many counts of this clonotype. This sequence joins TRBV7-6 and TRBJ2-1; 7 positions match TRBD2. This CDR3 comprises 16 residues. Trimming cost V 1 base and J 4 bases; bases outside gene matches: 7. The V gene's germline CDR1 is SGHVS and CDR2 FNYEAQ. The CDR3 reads CASSLEASGSYNEQFF. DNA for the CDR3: TGTGCCAGCAGCTTAGAAGCTAGCGGTTCTTACAATGAGCAGTTCTTC.

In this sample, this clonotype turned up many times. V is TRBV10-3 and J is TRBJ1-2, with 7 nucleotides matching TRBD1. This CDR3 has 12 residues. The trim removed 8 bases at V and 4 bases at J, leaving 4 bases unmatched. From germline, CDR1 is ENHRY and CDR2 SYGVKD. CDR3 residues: CAIGDSGYGYTF. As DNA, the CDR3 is TGTGCCATCGGGGACAGCGGCTATGGCTACACCTTC.

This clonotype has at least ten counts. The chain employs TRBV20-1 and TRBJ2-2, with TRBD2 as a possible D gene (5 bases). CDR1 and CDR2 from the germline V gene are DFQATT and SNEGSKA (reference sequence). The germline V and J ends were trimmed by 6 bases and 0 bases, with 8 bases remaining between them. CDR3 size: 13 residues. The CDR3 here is CSASSANTGELFF. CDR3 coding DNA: TGCAGTGCAAGTAGCGCGAACACCGGGGAGCTGTTTTTT.

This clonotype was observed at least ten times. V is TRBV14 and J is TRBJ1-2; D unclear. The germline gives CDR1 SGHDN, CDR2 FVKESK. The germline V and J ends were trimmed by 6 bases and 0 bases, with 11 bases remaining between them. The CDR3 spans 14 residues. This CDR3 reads CASRRPGTNYGYTF. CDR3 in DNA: TGTGCCAGCAGACGCCCGGGTACTAACTATGGCTACACCTTC.

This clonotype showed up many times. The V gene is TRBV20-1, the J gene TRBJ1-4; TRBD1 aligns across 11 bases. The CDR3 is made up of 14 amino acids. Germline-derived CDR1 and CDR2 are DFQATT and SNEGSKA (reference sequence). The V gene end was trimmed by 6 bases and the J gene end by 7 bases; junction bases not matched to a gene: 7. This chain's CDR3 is CSAGAGTGGEKLFF. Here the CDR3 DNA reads TGCAGTGCAGGGGCCGGGACAGGGGGTGAAAAACTGTTTTTT.

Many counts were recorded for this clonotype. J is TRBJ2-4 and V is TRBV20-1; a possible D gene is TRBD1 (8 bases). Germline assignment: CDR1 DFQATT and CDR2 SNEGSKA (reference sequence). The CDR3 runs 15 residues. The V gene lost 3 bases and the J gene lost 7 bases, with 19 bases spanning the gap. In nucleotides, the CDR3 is TGCAGTGCTAGCCTGCAAACAGGGGGAGGGAACATTCAGTACTTC. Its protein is CSASLQTGGGNIQYF.

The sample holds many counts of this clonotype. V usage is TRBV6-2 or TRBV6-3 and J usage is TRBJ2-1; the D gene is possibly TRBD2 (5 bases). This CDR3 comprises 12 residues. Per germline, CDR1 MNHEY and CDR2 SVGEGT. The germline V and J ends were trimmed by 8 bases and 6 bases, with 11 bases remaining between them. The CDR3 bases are TGTGCCAGCGCTCTTGGACTCAATGAGCAGTTCTTC. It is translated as CASALGLNEQFF.

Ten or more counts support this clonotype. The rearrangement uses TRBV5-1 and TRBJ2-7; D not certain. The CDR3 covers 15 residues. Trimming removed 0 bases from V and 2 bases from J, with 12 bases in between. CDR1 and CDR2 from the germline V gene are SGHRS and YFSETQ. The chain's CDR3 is CASSLVESPPYEQYF. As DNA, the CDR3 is TGCGCCAGCAGCTTGGTGGAGTCCCCCCCCTACGAGCAGTACTTC.

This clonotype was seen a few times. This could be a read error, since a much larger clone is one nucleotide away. This CDR3 is CATSDRVQPQNF. The CDR3 nucleotides are TGTGCCACCTCGGACAGGGTTCAGCCCCAGAATTTT. The J gene is TRBJ1-5, the V gene TRBV10-3; TRBD1 agrees at 8 bases. Germline CDR1 and CDR2: ENHRY and SYGVKD. The length of the CDR3 is 12 residues.

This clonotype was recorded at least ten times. CDR3 DNA: TGCGCCAGCAGCTTGTCAGGGGAAAGGACCTACGAGCAGTACTTC. Amino acid sequence: CASSLSGERTYEQYF. The chain joins TRBV5-1 to TRBJ2-7; D might be TRBD1 (6 bases). Germline CDR1 reads SGHRS; CDR2 reads YFSETQ. The CDR3 consists of 15 residues. V shed 1 base and J shed 2 bases, with 13 bases lying between them.

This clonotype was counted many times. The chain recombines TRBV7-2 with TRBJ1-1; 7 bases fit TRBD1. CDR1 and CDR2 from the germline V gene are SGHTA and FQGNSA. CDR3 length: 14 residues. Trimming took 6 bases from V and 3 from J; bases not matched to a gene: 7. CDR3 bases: TGTGCCAGCAGACCACAGGGGCGTTACACTGAAGCTTTCTTT. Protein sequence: CASRPQGRYTEAFF.

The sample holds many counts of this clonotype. CDR3 loop: CASSRSGVDNEQFF. Written as DNA, the CDR3 is TGTGCCAGCAGCCGCTCCGGGGTCGACAATGAGCAGTTCTTC. The genes are TRBV7-2 and TRBJ2-1; TRBD2 might be the D (5 bases). Trimming stripped 5 bases from V and 5 bases from J, with 13 bases between. The germline V gene has CDR1 SGHTA and CDR2 FQGNSA. This CDR3 region has 14 residues.

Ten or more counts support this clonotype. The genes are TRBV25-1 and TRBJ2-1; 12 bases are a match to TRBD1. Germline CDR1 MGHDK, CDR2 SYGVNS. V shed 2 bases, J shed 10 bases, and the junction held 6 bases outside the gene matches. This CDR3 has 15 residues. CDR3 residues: CASSETGTGGEEQFF. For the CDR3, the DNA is TGTGCCAGCAGTGAAACCGGGACAGGGGGCGAAGAGCAGTTCTTC.

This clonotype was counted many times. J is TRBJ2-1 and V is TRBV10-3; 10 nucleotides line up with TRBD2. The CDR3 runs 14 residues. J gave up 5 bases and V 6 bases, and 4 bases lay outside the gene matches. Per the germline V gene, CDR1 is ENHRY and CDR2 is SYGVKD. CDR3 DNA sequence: TGTGCCATCAGGCGGACTAGCGGCCACAATGAGCAGTTCTTC. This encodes CAIRRTSGHNEQFF.

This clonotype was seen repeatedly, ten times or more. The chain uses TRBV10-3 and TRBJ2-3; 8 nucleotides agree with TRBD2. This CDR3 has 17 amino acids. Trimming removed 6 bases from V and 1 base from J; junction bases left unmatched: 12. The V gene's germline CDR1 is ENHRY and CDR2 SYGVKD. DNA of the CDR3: TGTGCCATCAGCCGGGATGCTCGAGCGGGGGGCACAGATACGCAGTATTTT. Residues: CAISRDARAGGTDTQYF.

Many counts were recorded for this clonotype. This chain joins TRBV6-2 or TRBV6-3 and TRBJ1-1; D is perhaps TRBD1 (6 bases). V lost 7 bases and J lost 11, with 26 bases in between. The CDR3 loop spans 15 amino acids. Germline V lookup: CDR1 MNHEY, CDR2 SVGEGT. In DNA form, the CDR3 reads TGTGCCAGCATGCTCGGGACAACCCTTGGGGTCCGCGCTTTCTTT. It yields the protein CASMLGTTLGVRAFF.

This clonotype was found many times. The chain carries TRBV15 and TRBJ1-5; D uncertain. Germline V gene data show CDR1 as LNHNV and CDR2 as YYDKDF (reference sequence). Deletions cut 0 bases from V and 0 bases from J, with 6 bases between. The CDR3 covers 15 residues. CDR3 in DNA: TGTGCCACCAGCAGAGAAGCGTATAGCAATCAGCCCCAGCATTTT. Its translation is CATSREAYSNQPQHF.

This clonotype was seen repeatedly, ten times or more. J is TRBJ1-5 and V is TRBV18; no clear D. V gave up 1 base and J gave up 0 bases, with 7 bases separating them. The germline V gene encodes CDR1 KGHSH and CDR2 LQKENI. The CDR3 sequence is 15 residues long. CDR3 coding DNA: TGTGCCAGCTCACCACTCCCCGATAGCAATCAGCCCCAGCATTTT. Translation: CASSPLPDSNQPQHF.

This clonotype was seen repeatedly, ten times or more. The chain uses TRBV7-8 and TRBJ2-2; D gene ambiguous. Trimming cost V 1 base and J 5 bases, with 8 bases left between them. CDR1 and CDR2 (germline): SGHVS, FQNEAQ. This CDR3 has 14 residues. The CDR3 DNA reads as TGTGCCAGCAGCTTAGTCCGAGCTACCGGGGAGCTGTTTTTT. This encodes CASSLVRATGELFF.

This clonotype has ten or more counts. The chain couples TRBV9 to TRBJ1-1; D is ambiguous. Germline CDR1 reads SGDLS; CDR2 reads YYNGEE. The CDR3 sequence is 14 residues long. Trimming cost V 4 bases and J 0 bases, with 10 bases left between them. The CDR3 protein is CASSPPQVNTEAFF. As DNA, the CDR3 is TGTGCCAGCAGCCCGCCCCAGGTGAACACTGAAGCTTTCTTT.

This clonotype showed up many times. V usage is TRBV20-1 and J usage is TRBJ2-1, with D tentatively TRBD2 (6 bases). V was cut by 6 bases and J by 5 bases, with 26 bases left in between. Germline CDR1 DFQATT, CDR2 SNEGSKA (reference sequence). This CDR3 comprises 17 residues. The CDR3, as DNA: TGCAGTGCCCCTGGGTACATGTGGGGAGCGGGCCACAATGAGCAGTTCTTC. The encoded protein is CSAPGYMWGAGHNEQFF.

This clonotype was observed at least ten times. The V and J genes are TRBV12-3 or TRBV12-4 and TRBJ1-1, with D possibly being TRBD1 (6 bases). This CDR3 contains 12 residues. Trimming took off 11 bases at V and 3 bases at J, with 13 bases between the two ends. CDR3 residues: CASRGRHTEAFF. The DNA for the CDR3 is TGTGCCTCGCGGGGGCGTCACACTGAAGCTTTCTTT.

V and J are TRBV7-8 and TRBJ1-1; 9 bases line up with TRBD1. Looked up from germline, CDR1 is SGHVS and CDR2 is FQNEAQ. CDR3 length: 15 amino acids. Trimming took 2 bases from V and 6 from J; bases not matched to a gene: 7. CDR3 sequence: CASSLPGQGTPEAFF. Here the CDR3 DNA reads TGTGCCAGCAGCTTACCGGGACAGGGTACCCCTGAAGCTTTCTTT.

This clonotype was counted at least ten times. CDR3: CASKSTDTQYF. CDR3 nucleotides: TGCGCCAGCAAGAGCACAGATACGCAGTATTTT. This chain joins TRBV5-1 and TRBJ2-3; D uncertain. Germline CDR1 SGHRS, CDR2 YFSETQ. The CDR3 length is 11 residues. V lost 6 bases and J 0 bases, leaving 2 bases between the germline ends.

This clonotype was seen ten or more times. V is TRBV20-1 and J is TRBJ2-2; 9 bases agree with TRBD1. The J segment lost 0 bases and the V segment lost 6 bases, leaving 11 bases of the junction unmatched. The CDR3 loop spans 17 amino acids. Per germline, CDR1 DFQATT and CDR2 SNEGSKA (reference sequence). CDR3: CSARDLGQGPNTGELFF. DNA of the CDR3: TGCAGTGCGAGGGACCTTGGACAGGGGCCGAACACCGGGGAGCTGTTTTTT.